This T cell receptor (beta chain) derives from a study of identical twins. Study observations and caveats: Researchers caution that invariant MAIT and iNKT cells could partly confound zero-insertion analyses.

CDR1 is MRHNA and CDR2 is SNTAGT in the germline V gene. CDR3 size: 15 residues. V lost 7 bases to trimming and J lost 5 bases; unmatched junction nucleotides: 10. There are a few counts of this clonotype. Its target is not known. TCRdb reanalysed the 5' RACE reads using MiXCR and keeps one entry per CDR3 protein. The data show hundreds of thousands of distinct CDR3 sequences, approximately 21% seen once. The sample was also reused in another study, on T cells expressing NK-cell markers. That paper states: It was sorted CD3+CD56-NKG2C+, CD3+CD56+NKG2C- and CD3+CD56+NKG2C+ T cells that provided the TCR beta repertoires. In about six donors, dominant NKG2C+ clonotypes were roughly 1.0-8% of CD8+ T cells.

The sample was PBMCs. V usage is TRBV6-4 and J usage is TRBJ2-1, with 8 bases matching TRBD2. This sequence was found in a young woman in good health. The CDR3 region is CASTGGDGRDNEQFF. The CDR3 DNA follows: TGTGCCAGCACGGGGGGGGACGGGAGAGACAATGAGCAGTTCTTC.